This record looks at one TCR beta chain sequence and its context. Based on its abundance in the sample, this clonotype is medium-sized (0.01 to 0.1%). Which antigen it targets is not known. No clone much larger than this one lies a single base away; base qualities are absent. The time point label corresponds to: sample taken at primary tumor resection. Donors were 70 or so patients with early-stage, untreated non-small cell lung cancer from the lung TRACERx cohort. TCR sequencing used whole RNA extracted from tumor and nontumor lung tissue, or from cryopreserved PBMC samples, without cell sorting. Only patients for whom sufficient RNA was available from at least two tumor regions were selected for TCR sequencing. Before being selected, tumor and adjacent nontumor lung specimens were reviewed by a lung pathologist. Library construction relied on 5' RACE. This sample was sequenced with a NextSeq 500. To allow correction of PCR and sequencing errors, the TCR library protocol tagged every TCR cDNA molecule with a unique molecular identifier. Processing in the source paper ran as follows. TCR identification, UMI-based error correction and CDR3 extraction were performed with Decombinator tools. Expanded TCRs were defined as those above a frequency of 2 per 1,000, corresponding to the top 1% of the tumor frequency distribution. Expanded tumor TCRs statistically deemed absent (corrected P<0.05) from at least one tumor region were classed as regional, and all other expanded tumor TCRs were classed as ubiquitous. Each repertoire was subsampled 100 times to 5,000 TCRs, after which Renyi diversity was computed with the R vegan package. To build CDR3 similarity networks, amino acid triplet string-kernel similarity was used, and CDR3s were connected when their pairwise similarity was above 0.82. TCRdb reran the public reads through fastp at Q25 and MiXCR, keeping productive beta chains. Rows with one shared CDR3 protein collapse into an entry with the most common genes and DNA. TCRdb, rather than the study authors, made the V and J calls. The sample includes fewer than 9,000 distinct CDR3 sequences, with about 7% observed a single time. The ten largest make up roughly a sixth of the sample.

The CDR3, from cysteine to phenylalanine, totals 12 residues. The only DNA kept is the CDR3, 36 bases in frame from the first base. CDR1 and CDR2 (ENHRY, SYGVKD) derive from the germline V gene. V is cut by 0 bases and J by 7 bases, and the space between the germline ends is 7 bases. This sample stems from a study of spatial heterogeneity in lung cancer (dated by TCRdb to about 2019). About the study as a whole: More beta-chain than alpha-chain transcripts were consistently detected, likely reflecting higher beta-chain transcript abundance. In the raw uncorrected reads, each unique combination of TCR and UMI appeared more than ten times on average. In tumor regions, TCR transcript counts showed a strong correlation with a T cell transcriptional module score from matched bulk RNA-seq. TCR repertoire features were related to nonsynonymous mutation counts determined by whole-exome sequencing of tumor tissue. TCR alpha and beta repertoires were quantitatively compared across multiple tumor regions, matched nontumor lung and blood in non-small cell lung cancer. Both alpha and beta chains were TCR-sequenced in approximately 200 tumor regions, approximately 64 matched nontumor lung samples and 56 PBMC samples obtained at surgery.

Beyond this particular receptor, the publication reports: Counts of ubiquitous and regional expanded TCRs were found to correlate with counts of ubiquitous and regional nonsynonymous mutations, respectively. TCR-seq coverage of tumor T cells was estimated to be only around 7.3% for alpha chains and about 12% for beta chains. The tumor nonsynonymous mutation count correlated with the number of expanded alpha and beta TCRs within the tumor. Additional single-cell paired TCR alpha and beta sequencing was considered necessary to confirm, at a functional level, the hypothesis that regional TCRs recognize regional mutations.

The source was lung tumor tissue, collected at surgery. Here the chain combines TRBV10-3 and TRBJ2-7, with the D segment identity uncertain. The sequence was obtained from a female donor with early-stage non-small cell lung cancer. The CDR3 reads as follows: CAISESEREQYF. In nucleotides, the sequence is TGTGCCATCAGTGAGTCGGAACGGGAGCAGTACTTC.